This passage covers 28 T cell receptor beta chains from one sample sequenced in a study of blood T cell repertoires in COVID-19. The data were produced by immunoSEQ multiplex PCR, yet TCRdb's version contains in-frame clones alone and is incomplete. The profile shows some 300,000 clones, around 92% of them singletons. Sequenced input: PBMCs or T cells enriched from blood (not recorded which). All receptors come from a young woman who had recovered from COVID-19.

V is TRBV7-9 and J is TRBJ1-2, with 8 positions matching TRBD1. The CDR3 loop spans 16 amino acids. Germline CDR1 SEHNR, CDR2 FQNEAQ (reference sequence). V shed 1 base, J shed 8 bases, and the junction held 12 bases outside the gene matches. CDR3 bases: TGTGCCAGCAGCTTAGGGGCCGGGACAGGTTCTTTCGGCTACACCTTC. Translated: CASSLGAGTGSFGYTF.

V is TRBV28 and J is TRBJ2-5; D remains ambiguous. Germline CDR1 is MDHEN and CDR2 is SYDVKM. This CDR3 region has 15 residues. The V and J ends lost 4 bases and 2 bases respectively, with 14 bases between them. CDR3 DNA: TGTGCCAGCAGTTCGCCTGGTAGATTACAAGAGACCCAGTACTTC. It specifies CASSSPGRLQETQYF.

The CDR3 DNA is TGCGCCAGCAGCCGACTAGCGGGAGATAGTGCTGAGCAGTTCTTC. This encodes CASSRLAGDSAEQFF. The genes are TRBV5-1 and TRBJ2-1, with 12 bases identical to TRBD2. With 4 bases clipped from V and 9 bases from J, the junction kept 8 bases outside the gene matches. Germline V gives CDR1 SGHRS, CDR2 YFSETQ. This CDR3 region has 15 residues.

The chain is built from TRBV30 and TRBJ2-7; 7 bases fit TRBD2. The germline gives CDR1 GTSNPN, CDR2 SVGIG (reference sequence). Germline trimming cut 7 bases from V and 2 bases from J; bases unmatched to any gene: 8. The CDR3 is 13 residues long. Here the CDR3 DNA reads TGTGCCTTTGGGGGGGGTGCCACCTACGAGCAGTACTTC. The encoded protein is CAFGGGATYEQYF. Variable domain in full (rest from reference TRBV30 and TRBJ2-7): SQTIHQWPATLVQPVGSPLSLECTVEGTSNPNLYWYRQAAGRGLQLLFYSVGIGQISSEVPQNLSASRPQDRQFILSSKKLLLSDSGFYLCAFGGGATYEQYFGPGTRLTVT.

The chain recombines TRBV29-1 with TRBJ2-2, with 12 bases identical to TRBD1. The CDR3 spans 14 residues. CDR1 SQVTM and CDR2 ANQGSEA come from the germline V gene. V shed 7 bases, J shed 5 bases, and the junction held 5 bases outside the gene matches. Here the CDR3 DNA reads TGCAGCGGAGGGACAGGGGGCGGAACCGGGGAGCTGTTTTTT. This translates into CSGGTGGGTGELFF.

This clone came up once. The chain uses TRBV19 and TRBJ1-5; D gene unclear. The CDR3 length is 14 residues. Deletions cut 2 bases from V and 0 bases from J, with 5 bases between. Germline V gives CDR1 LNHDA, CDR2 SQIVND (reference sequence). The CDR3 loop reads CASSILYSNQPQHF. CDR3 sequence (DNA): TGTGCCAGTAGTATACTCTATAGCAATCAGCCCCAGCATTTT.

J is TRBJ1-6 and V is TRBV6-1; TRBD1 aligns across 7 bases. Unmatched junction bases numbered 14, after V lost 2 bases and J lost 7 bases. The length of the CDR3 is 18 residues. From germline, CDR1 is MNHNS and CDR2 SASEGT. For the CDR3, the DNA is TGTGCCAGCAGTGAACGTGTCTTCCGGACAGGCAGAAATTCACCCCTCCACTTT. It specifies CASSERVFRTGRNSPLHF.

The rearrangement joins TRBV6-4 to TRBJ1-5; unclear D gene. Deletions cut 7 bases from V and 3 bases from J, with 16 bases between. The CDR3 is 15 amino acids. Germline assignment: CDR1 MRHNA and CDR2 SNTAGT. As DNA, the CDR3 is TGTGCCAGCATCCCGGGGAGGGCCCCCAATCAGCCCCAGCATTTT. Amino acids: CASIPGRAPNQPQHF.

V and J are TRBV7-3 and TRBJ2-7, with a weak D call TRBD2 (5 bases). The germline V and J ends were trimmed by 5 bases and 0 bases, with 20 bases remaining between them. There are 17 residues in the CDR3. Germline CDR1 and CDR2: SGHTA and FQGTGA. The CDR3 spells CASSPSDSLRASYEQYF. The CDR3 DNA reads TGTGCCAGCAGCCCATCGGACTCTCTCCGGGCCTCCTACGAGCAGTACTTC.

This clone was picked up one time. Other nucleotide sequences from this sample produce the same CDR3. The gene calls are TRBV7-2 and TRBJ1-1; no firm D call. The ends were cut back, 1 base at V and 2 bases at J, with 5 bases in the middle. Germline V gene sequence: CDR1 SGHTA, CDR2 FQGNSA. This CDR3 is 13 amino acids long. CDR3 DNA sequence: TGTGCCAGCAGCTTAGACAGCAACACTGAAGCTTTCTTT. This codes for CASSLDSNTEAFF.

In its sample, this clone was seen once. The chain uses TRBV18 and TRBJ2-3; possible D gene TRBD2, 6 bases. Trimming pared 0 bases from V and 2 bases from J, leaving 15 bases between. Germline CDR1 and CDR2: KGHSH and LQKENI. CDR3 length equals 17 residues. CDR3 in amino acids: CASSPPLRDWNTDTQYF. CDR3 sequence (DNA): TGTGCCAGCTCACCACCGTTACGGGACTGGAACACAGATACGCAGTATTTT.

This chain joins TRBV19 and TRBJ1-1; D not resolved. Trimming shortened V by 2 bases and J by 2 bases, and 15 bases separated the two germline ends. This CDR3 has 16 amino acids. Germline CDR1 reads LNHDA; CDR2 reads SQIVND (reference sequence). The CDR3 loop is CASSIFGRSGNTEAFF. CDR3 coding DNA: TGTGCCAGTAGTATATTCGGCCGTTCGGGAAACACTGAAGCTTTCTTT.

As DNA, the CDR3 is TGTGCCAGCAGTTCCCTGGGACAGACACAAGAGACCCAGTACTTC. Amino acids: CASSSLGQTQETQYF. The rearrangement uses TRBV27 and TRBJ2-5; 7 positions match TRBD1. The CDR3 is made up of 15 amino acids. V shed 4 bases, J shed 2 bases, and the junction held 7 bases outside the gene matches. Germline V CDR1 and CDR2: MNHEY, SMNVEV (reference sequence).

The chain combines TRBV9 with TRBJ1-1; D is unclear. Trimming pared 2 bases from V and 3 bases from J, leaving 8 bases between. CDR3 size: 13 residues. Germline V gene lookup returns CDR1 SGDLS and CDR2 YYNGEE. The CDR3 coding sequence is TGTGCCAGCAGCGTTGTGCCAGACACTGAAGCTTTCTTT. Translating it yields CASSVVPDTEAFF.

The chain recombines TRBV6-5 with TRBJ1-4, with TRBD1 identical over 9 bases. The germline CDR1 and CDR2 sequences are MNHEY and SVGAGI. The CDR3 consists of 14 residues. V trimming: 2 bases; J trimming: 10 bases; junction bases outside the gene matches: 5. The CDR3 sequence: CASSYRDREGKLFF. The CDR3 DNA sequence: TGTGCCAGCAGTTACAGGGACAGGGAAGGAAAACTGTTTTTT.

The rearrangement joins TRBV7-9 to TRBJ1-5, with 7 nucleotides matching TRBD1. The CDR3 consists of 15 residues. The V and J ends lost 6 bases and 6 bases, in that order; junction bases with no gene match: 11. From germline, CDR1 is SEHNR and CDR2 FQNEAQ (reference sequence). CDR3 in amino acids: CASSQDRDRGQPQHF. The CDR3 nucleotides read TGTGCCAGCAGTCAAGACAGGGACAGAGGTCAGCCCCAGCATTTT.

This sequence joins TRBV21-1 and TRBJ1-1; the table gives TRBD1 as D, unverified against the DNA. TRBV21-1 is termed a pseudogene. This CDR3 has 11 residues. CDR3 in amino acids: CASSKDSEAFF. CDR3 DNA: TGTGCCAGCAGCAAGGACAGTGAAGCTTTCTTT.

This clone was picked up a small number of times. In the same sample, other DNA sequences code for this CDR3. This chain links TRBV6-5 with TRBJ2-6; D may be TRBD2 (5 bases). The germline V gene encodes CDR1 MNHEY and CDR2 SVGAGI. V was trimmed by 0 bases and J by 0 bases, leaving 6 bases between them. The CDR3 is 16 residues long. CDR3 region: CASSYSGDSGANVLTF. CDR3 nucleotides: TGTGCCAGCAGTTACTCCGGGGACTCTGGGGCCAACGTCCTGACTTTC.

The chain employs TRBV6-1 and TRBJ1-5; perhaps TRBD1 as D (6 bases). Deletions cut 6 bases from V and 2 bases from J, with 11 bases between. The CDR3 covers 14 residues. Germline-derived CDR1 and CDR2 are MNHNS and SASEGT. CDR3 sequence (DNA): TGTGCCAGCAGGAGGGCAGGGGGCAATCAGCCCCAGCATTTT. Protein: CASRRAGGNQPQHF.

This chain links TRBV30 with TRBJ1-5; D possibly corresponds to TRBD1 (5 bases). This CDR3 contains 14 residues. Germline V gives CDR1 GTSNPN, CDR2 SVGIG (reference sequence). The germline V and J ends were trimmed by 1 base and 6 bases, with 13 bases remaining between them. CDR3 DNA: TGTGCCTGGAGTGGACAGTCGGGGGTTCAGCCCCAGCATTTT. This encodes CAWSGQSGVQPQHF.

V gene TRBV4-1 combines with J gene TRBJ1-4, with D possibly matching TRBD1 (6 bases). From germline, CDR1 is MGHRA and CDR2 YSYEKL. Trimming removed 2 bases from V and 7 bases from J, with 14 bases in between. CDR3 length equals 15 residues. The DNA of the CDR3 is TGCGCCAGCAGCCAACAGGGGAATCGGCGTGAAAAACTGTTTTTT. Its translation: CASSQQGNRREKLFF.

The chain couples TRBV9 to TRBJ2-1; D not certain. V lost 4 bases to trimming and J lost 0 bases, with 17 bases between them. The CDR3 has 17 residues. Germline values: CDR1 SGDLS, CDR2 YYNGEE. CDR3 loop: CASSSRGIGRSYNEQFF. Written as DNA, the CDR3 is TGTGCCAGCAGCTCCCGCGGAATAGGTCGCTCCTACAATGAGCAGTTCTTC.

V and J are TRBV28 and TRBJ2-1, with TRBD2 matching over 7 bases. The CDR3 sequence is 15 residues long. V dropped 6 bases and J dropped 5; count of bases not matched to a gene: 10. The V gene's germline CDR1 is MDHEN and CDR2 SYDVKM. Here the CDR3 DNA reads TGTGCCAGCAGCCGAATTCTAGCGGTGAACAATGAGCAGTTCTTC. Amino acids: CASSRILAVNNEQFF.

The rearrangement uses TRBV28 and TRBJ2-7; D unclear. Germline CDR1 and CDR2: MDHEN and SYDVKM. The CDR3 covers 14 residues. V was cut by 7 bases and J by 1 base, with 14 bases left in between. The CDR3 reads CASNLKTNSYEQYF. The CDR3 DNA sequence: TGTGCCAGCAATTTGAAGACAAATTCCTACGAGCAGTACTTC.

The V call is TRBV4-2, the J call TRBJ1-1, with 9 positions matching TRBD1. Germline V lookup: CDR1 LGHNA, CDR2 YNFKEQ. The length of the CDR3 is 15 residues. The V and J ends lost 0 bases and 5 bases, in that order; junction bases with no gene match: 4. The CDR3 loop reads CASSQDPTGGTEAFF. The CDR3 DNA follows: TGTGCCAGCAGCCAAGACCCGACAGGGGGTACTGAAGCTTTCTTT.

Details on this clone: Other DNA sequences from this sample encode an identical CDR3 as well. V is TRBV18 and J is TRBJ1-1, with TRBD1 as a possible D gene (5 bases). V gave up 3 bases and J gave up 1 base, with 9 bases separating them. There are 14 residues in the CDR3. Germline V gene lookup returns CDR1 KGHSH and CDR2 LQKENI. The CDR3 region is CASSPDRSNTEAFF. Here the CDR3 DNA reads TGTGCCAGCTCACCTGACAGATCGAACACTGAAGCTTTCTTT. The whole variable domain, remainder taken from reference TRBV18 and TRBJ1-1, is NAGVMQNPRHLVRRRGQEARLRCSPMKGHSHVYWYRQLPEEGLKFMVYLQKENIIDESGMPKERFSAEFPKEGPSILRIQQVVRGDSAAYFCASSPDRSNTEAFFGQGTRLTVV.

This chain links TRBV7-2 with TRBJ2-7; TRBD2 matches 7 bases. CDR1 and CDR2 from the germline V gene are SGHTA and FQGNSA. Trimming at V came to 1 base and at J to 1 base, leaving 7 bases not matched to a gene. The CDR3 totals 16 residues. CDR3 loop: CASSLGLAVTSYEQYF. The CDR3 DNA reads as TGTGCCAGCAGCTTAGGCCTAGCGGTTACTTCCTACGAGCAGTACTTC.

The chain links TRBV3-1 (or the pseudogene TRBV3-2) to TRBJ2-7; a weak D match, TRBD1 (5 bases). This CDR3 spans 14 amino acids. Germline values: CDR1 LGHDT, CDR2 YNNKEL (reference sequence). V dropped 6 bases and J dropped 2 bases, with 14 bases sitting between them. CDR3 nucleotide sequence: TGTGCCAGCAGTAAACAGGTTCCCCCCTACGAGCAGTACTTC. Translating gives CASSKQVPPYEQYF.